What follows is one T cell receptor beta chain and its context. Using immunoSEQ multiplex PCR, the repertoire was profiled, and TCRdb retains in-frame clones only, with some absent. The table lists 20,000 to 25,000 clones, around nine tenths of them singletons. The data belong to a study of T cells in tuberculosis. The trim removed 5 bases at V and 5 bases at J, leaving 6 bases unmatched. Germline values: CDR1 SGHTA, CDR2 FQGNSA. The CDR3 consists of 15 residues. The clonotype originates from a donor aged 10 to 29 with latent tuberculosis or without tuberculosis infection. Some clones in this sample may be carry-over from other donors' samples. Sequenced material: PBMCs. The chain links TRBV7-2 to TRBJ2-1, with 10 bases fitting TRBD2. The CDR3 loop is CASSRRLAGDNEQFF. The CDR3 nucleotides are TGTGCCAGCAGCAGGCGCCTAGCGGGGGACAATGAGCAGTTCTTC.